Below are 8 T cell receptor beta chains sequenced from a single sample in a study of CD8 T cells in ankylosing spondylitis. TCRdb re-called the 5' RACE reads through MiXCR, storing one row per CDR3 protein. The sample records about 420,000 distinct CDR3 sequences, approximately 20% being singletons. Study-wide results and caveats: Blood from ankylosing spondylitis patients appeared to carry a characteristic roughly eight-variant TCR beta motif.

No antigen has been assigned to these receptors. The source material was blood, either unsorted or a sorted T cell fraction (not recorded which). The receptors originated from a male donor with ankylosing spondylitis.

CDR3 DNA sequence: TGTGCCAGTGGGGGGCGGGCCACCTACGAGCAGTACTTC. Translated: CASGGRATYEQYF. The chain recombines TRBV7-2 with TRBJ2-7; either TRBD1 or TRBD2 may supply D (6 bases each). The V gene's germline CDR1 is SGHTA and CDR2 FQGNSA. The CDR3 extends over 13 amino acids. Trimming removed 9 bases at V and 2 bases at J, with 14 bases between.

V is TRBV2 and J is TRBJ2-1; D uncertain. V was shortened by 5 bases and J by 6 bases, with 8 bases between the two germline ends. Looked up from germline, CDR1 is SNHLY and CDR2 is FYNNEI. CDR3 length equals 12 residues. Here the CDR3 DNA reads TGTGCCAGCAGTTTTAGTAGCAATGAGCAGTTCTTC. Translating gives CASSFSSNEQFF.

The chain carries TRBV7-2 and TRBJ1-6, with 7 bases identical to TRBD1. V shed 5 bases, J shed 6 bases, and the junction held 10 bases outside the gene matches. The CDR3 length is 16 residues. Germline loops: CDR1 SGHTA, CDR2 FQGNSA. CDR3 in amino acids: CASSITSGQPNSPLHF. Written as DNA, the CDR3 is TGTGCCAGCAGCATAACATCGGGACAGCCTAATTCACCCCTCCACTTT.

The sample holds a few counts of this clonotype. The chain joins TRBV21-1 to TRBJ2-5; the tabulated D call, TRBD1, remains unverified against the DNA. TRBV21-1 is termed a pseudogene. This CDR3 comprises 18 residues. CDR3 in amino acids: CASSKRQGAIIFGETQYF. The CDR3 DNA is TGTGCCAGCAGCAAACGACAGGGGGCGATTATTTTTGGGGAGACCCAGTACTTC.

The chain joins TRBV19 to TRBJ1-1, with 7 bases matching TRBD1. This CDR3 is built from 19 residues. V was pared by 5 bases and J by 4 bases, with 22 bases of the junction left unmatched. Germline-derived CDR1 and CDR2 are LNHDA and SQIVND (reference sequence). The CDR3 reads CASSSSPRQGRWEATEAFF. As DNA, the CDR3 is TGTGCCAGTAGTTCCTCACCCCGACAGGGCCGATGGGAGGCCACTGAAGCTTTCTTT.

This clonotype was seen only a few times. V gene TRBV10-3 combines with J gene TRBJ2-1, with a tentative D call TRBD1 (5 bases). Germline V CDR1 and CDR2: ENHRY, SYGVKD. The CDR3 sequence is 16 residues long. Trimming cost V 3 bases and J 5 bases, with 17 bases left between them. CDR3 residues: CAISDRAGKYNNEQFF. As DNA, the CDR3 is TGTGCCATCAGTGATCGGGCAGGGAAATATAACAATGAGCAGTTCTTC.

In its sample, this clonotype was seen a few times. This chain uses TRBV7-2 with TRBJ2-2, with D perhaps TRBD2 (6 bases). Trimming took off 5 bases at V and 5 bases at J, with 12 bases between the two ends. This CDR3 comprises 14 residues. CDR1 and CDR2 (germline): SGHTA, FQGNSA. CDR3 residues: CASSKSGGTGELFF. Written as DNA, the CDR3 is TGTGCCAGCAGCAAAAGTGGGGGGACCGGGGAGCTGTTTTTT.

The chain links TRBV18 to TRBJ2-7; D gene ambiguous. The V gene lost 0 bases and the J gene lost 6 bases, with 9 bases spanning the gap. This CDR3 contains 13 residues. CDR1 and CDR2 from the germline V gene are KGHSH and LQKENI. CDR3 nucleotides: TGTGCCAGCTCACCACCCTCTTTAGCCGAGCAGTACTTC. Translated: CASSPPSLAEQYF.